This passage covers 14 T cell receptor beta chains from one sample sequenced in a study of beta chain features in type 1 diabetes (dated by TCRdb to the late 2010s). Libraries were made using the immunoSEQ multiplex PCR assay. The entire isolated RNA was reverse transcribed using the High Capacity cDNA Reverse Transcription Kit, and thus expressed TCRB transcripts were sequenced. TCRdb stores this immuneACCESS table with in-frame sequences only. Part of the clones is absent; in the studies checked, under half of the shortfall reflects unresolved V genes, and no reason is known for the rest. The sample table contains about 340,000 clones; only one count was recorded for 8% of them. Jointly, the top ten make up around 0.45% of the sample. Source material: central memory CD4+ T cells from blood. The receptor set was obtained from a woman aged 18-29 years in good health.

This clone occurred a few times. The chain couples TRBV5-1 to TRBJ2-3; possibly TRBD2 for D (5 bases). Germline V gives CDR1 SGHRS, CDR2 YFSETQ. This CDR3 contains 16 residues. V gave up 0 bases and J gave up 6 bases, with 17 bases separating them. CDR3 sequence: CASSLGVFGIGDTQYF. CDR3 in DNA: TGCGCCAGCAGCTTGGGTGTCTTCGGGATTGGGGATACGCAGTATTTT.

This chain uses TRBV5-1 with TRBJ2-7, with unresolved D. Between the trimmed V and J ends, which lost 4 bases and 2 bases, there was a span of 13 bases. The length of the CDR3 is 14 residues. Germline lookup yields CDR1 SGHRS and CDR2 YFSETQ. The DNA of the CDR3 is TGCGCCAGCAGCCCACGTTCAGTTGCCTACGAGCAGTACTTC. Its protein is CASSPRSVAYEQYF.

The chain recombines TRBV7-9 with TRBJ1-1, with TRBD1 matching 10 bases. The CDR3 is 15 amino acids. Per the germline V gene, CDR1 is SEHNR and CDR2 is FQNEAQ (reference sequence). V dropped 5 bases and J dropped 4; count of bases not matched to a gene: 7. The CDR3 DNA follows: TGTGCCAGCAGCCAAGACAGGGGGCGGTTCACTGAAGCTTTCTTT. It specifies CASSQDRGRFTEAFF.

This clone has a handful of counts. The chain joins TRBV20-1 to TRBJ1-2; D remains unclear. CDR1 and CDR2 (germline): DFQATT, SNEGSKA (reference sequence). The CDR3 length is 11 residues. Between the trimmed V and J ends, which lost 6 bases and 4 bases, there was a span of 9 bases. Here the CDR3 DNA reads TGCAGTGCAATGTCCGGCTATGGCTACACCTTC. Encoded protein: CSAMSGYGYTF.

The sample holds a few counts of this clone. CDR3 nucleotide sequence: TGTGCCAGCAGCTTGGCAAACAGGGCGGGCGAGCAGTACTTC. Its protein is CASSLANRAGEQYF. The V gene is TRBV5-4, the J gene TRBJ2-7; possible D gene TRBD1, 6 bases. Germline V gene sequence: CDR1 SGHNT, CDR2 YYREEE (reference sequence). This CDR3 region has 14 residues. V was trimmed by 0 bases and J by 6 bases, leaving 13 bases between them.

This clone was observed many times. This chain uses TRBV14 with TRBJ1-4; no definite D call. The CDR3 runs to 11 residues. Deletions cut 3 bases from V and 13 bases from J, with 9 bases between. Germline V gene data show CDR1 as SGHDN and CDR2 as FVKESK. The CDR3 protein is CASSHGSSLFF. CDR3 DNA sequence: TGTGCCAGCAGCCACGGGTCGTCACTGTTTTTT.

This clone was counted a few times. The chain combines TRBV18 with TRBJ2-7; 8 bases match TRBD1. Germline lookup yields CDR1 KGHSH and CDR2 LQKENI. V trimming: 5 bases; J trimming: 0 bases; junction bases outside the gene matches: 6. The CDR3 has 15 amino acids. CDR3: CASSRTGMSSYEQYF. CDR3 in DNA: TGTGCCAGCTCAAGGACAGGGATGTCCTCCTACGAGCAGTACTTC. The entire variable domain, with the rest obtained from reference TRBV18 and TRBJ2-7, is as follows: NAGVMQNPRHLVRRRGQEARLRCSPMKGHSHVYWYRQLPEEGLKFMVYLQKENIIDESGMPKERFSAEFPKEGPSILRIQQVVRGDSAAYFCASSRTGMSSYEQYFGPGTRLTVT.

Only a few counts were recorded for this clone. The chain links TRBV28 to TRBJ2-1; D unresolved. Trimming shortened V by 6 bases and J by 1 base, and 19 bases separated the two germline ends. The germline CDR1 and CDR2 sequences are MDHEN and SYDVKM. The CDR3 runs to 17 residues. The chain's CDR3 is CASRVLKQFRSYNEQFF. The CDR3 coding sequence is TGTGCCAGCAGGGTCCTGAAACAGTTTCGGTCCTACAATGAGCAGTTCTTC.

J is TRBJ2-1 and V is TRBV19; D possibly matches TRBD1 or TRBD2 (6 bases each). Germline CDR1 reads LNHDA; CDR2 reads SQIVND (reference sequence). The length of the CDR3 is 16 residues. V lost 6 bases and J 6 bases, leaving 21 bases between the germline ends. CDR3 protein: CASSSRTPEGGNEQFF. The CDR3 DNA reads TGTGCCAGTAGCTCAAGGACCCCTGAGGGGGGCAATGAGCAGTTCTTC.

CDR3 sequence reads: CASRGPGHEQYF. The DNA of the CDR3 is TGTGCCAGCAGGGGACCGGGGCACGAGCAGTACTTC. The chain carries TRBV11-2 and TRBJ2-7, with D tentatively TRBD1 or TRBD2 (5 bases each). V was shortened by 6 bases and J by 5 bases, with 11 bases between the two germline ends. Germline V gene sequence: CDR1 SGHAT, CDR2 FQNNGV. This CDR3 spans 12 amino acids.

The V call is TRBV19, the J call TRBJ2-2, with D tentatively TRBD2 (6 bases). Germline V lookup: CDR1 LNHDA, CDR2 SQIVND (reference sequence). V dropped 2 bases and J dropped 1 base, with 8 bases sitting between them. The CDR3 is made up of 15 amino acids. CDR3 sequence reads: CASSIFGRNTGELFF. Written as DNA, the CDR3 is TGTGCCAGTAGTATATTCGGGAGGAACACCGGGGAGCTGTTTTTT. The full variable domain, its missing parts supplied by reference TRBV19 and TRBJ2-2, is DGGITQSPKYLFRKEGQNVTLSCEQNLNHDAMYWYRQDPGQGLRLIYYSQIVNDFQKGDIAEGYSVSREKKESFPLTVTSAQKNPTAFYLCASSIFGRNTGELFFGEGSRLTVL.

J is TRBJ2-2 and V is TRBV2; 7 bases map to TRBD1. The CDR3 runs to 15 residues. With V trimmed by 5 bases and J by 1 base, 4 bases remained unmatched. The germline CDR1 and CDR2 sequences are SNHLY and FYNNEI. CDR3 DNA: TGTGCCAGCAGTTTCGACAGGGAGAACACCGGGGAGCTGTTTTTT. Translated, it gives CASSFDRENTGELFF.

The chain is built from TRBV19 and TRBJ2-7; 8 bases are a match to TRBD2. Germline lookup yields CDR1 LNHDA and CDR2 SQIVND (reference sequence). With V trimmed by 3 bases and J by 2 bases, 6 bases remained unmatched. The CDR3 length is 15 residues. The CDR3 here is CASSIRSGSPYEQYF. The CDR3 nucleotides are TGTGCCAGTAGTATCAGGAGCGGGAGTCCCTACGAGCAGTACTTC. Combining the CDR3 with reference TRBV19 and TRBJ2-7 gives the whole variable domain DGGITQSPKYLFRKEGQNVTLSCEQNLNHDAMYWYRQDPGQGLRLIYYSQIVNDFQKGDIAEGYSVSREKKESFPLTVTSAQKNPTAFYLCASSIRSGSPYEQYFGPGTRLTVT.

The chain is built from TRBV4-2 and TRBJ1-2, with 7 bases fitting TRBD1. In germline, CDR1 is LGHNA, CDR2 YNFKEQ. With V trimmed by 3 bases and J by 1 base, 11 bases remained unmatched. CDR3 length: 17 residues. The CDR3 here is CASSQEGRGPLNYGYTF. The CDR3 DNA follows: TGTGCCAGCAGCCAGGAGGGAAGGGGGCCCCTTAACTATGGCTACACCTTC.